Listed here is a single TCR beta chain. A much larger clone lies a single base off, so this may be a read error. These data originate in a study of T cells in Graves' hyperthyroidism and ophthalmopathy. The V end was cut by 5 bases, the J end by 10 bases, with 18 bases between. This CDR3 spans 14 amino acids. From germline, CDR1 is SGHVS and CDR2 FNYEAQ. Authors of the study amplified TCR beta CDR3 regions from RNA transcripts. Initially, a first-round RT-PCR of the TCR CDR3 employed the HTBI primer set. TCRdb analysed the multiplex PCR reads with MiXCR anew, one entry per CDR3 protein. The top ten hold approximately 10% of the sample, which has more than 650,000 distinct CDR3 sequences, 11% to 15% seen once. Disease duration under 2 months; hyperthyroidism patients were aged 18 to 65. Patients having uncontrolled infection, another autoimmune disease, pregnancy or lactation were not included.

The V and J genes are TRBV7-6 and TRBJ2-1; D is possibly TRBD2 (5 bases). This receptor was taken from a woman between 18 and 29 years old with Graves' hyperthyroidism. The material sequenced was blood. The CDR3 protein is CASSPGMGTGEQFF. The CDR3 coding sequence is TGTGCCAGCAGCCCGGGGATGGGAACTGGCGAGCAGTTCTTC.